These T cell receptor beta chains were read from a single sample in a study of cytomegalovirus exposure and HLA in healthy donors. Libraries were prepared by immunoSEQ multiplex PCR; TCRdb keeps only in-frame clonotypes and omits some of them. The listing records about 54,000 clones. Input material: PBMCs. The receptors originated from a woman aged 40-49 years in good health and CMV-seronegative. Both conserved end residues are part of each CDR3. D genes are given only for firm matches.

j_call: TRBJ2-3; d_call: NA; v_call: TRBV18; cdr3_aa: CASTLGATDTQYF; cdr3_nt: TGTGCCAGCACCCTGGGGGCCACAGATACGCAGTATTTT
j_call: TRBJ2-3; d_call: TRBD2; v_call: TRBV7-8; cdr3_aa: CASSLLWTSGRDTQYF; cdr3_nt: TGTGCCAGCAGCTTACTGTGGACTAGCGGGAGGGATACGCAGTATTTT
j_call: TRBJ2-7; d_call: TRBD2; v_call: TRBV6-6; cdr3_aa: CASSSPGRGSYEQYF; cdr3_nt: TGTGCCAGCAGTTCGCCGGGGAGGGGATCCTACGAGCAGTACTTC
j_call: TRBJ1-1; d_call: NA; v_call: TRBV19; cdr3_aa: CASRKRENTEAFF; cdr3_nt: TGTGCCAGTAGAAAGAGGGAGAACACTGAAGCTTTCTTT
j_call: TRBJ2-7; d_call: NA; v_call: TRBV6-6; cdr3_aa: CASSFLGSGEYEQYF; cdr3_nt: TGTGCCAGCAGTTTCCTCGGTTCGGGGGAGTACGAGCAGTACTTC
j_call: TRBJ1-3; d_call: TRBD1; v_call: TRBV19; cdr3_aa: CASSIGTGAGNTIYF; cdr3_nt: TGTGCCAGTAGTATTGGTACAGGGGCCGGAAACACCATATATTTT
j_call: TRBJ1-3; d_call: NA; v_call: TRBV7-8; cdr3_aa: CASSLGSGNTIYF; cdr3_nt: TGTGCCAGCAGCTTAGGTTCGGGAAACACCATATATTTT
j_call: TRBJ1-5; d_call: NA; v_call: TRBV6-6; cdr3_aa: CASGEGGNQPQHF; cdr3_nt: TGTGCCAGCGGCGAGGGGGGCAATCAGCCCCAGCATTTT
j_call: TRBJ2-6; d_call: TRBD1; v_call: TRBV28; cdr3_aa: CASSTGDAGANVLTF; cdr3_nt: TGTGCCAGCAGTACAGGGGACGCTGGGGCCAACGTCCTGACTTTC
j_call: TRBJ1-5; d_call: NA; v_call: TRBV27; cdr3_aa: CASRPRGSNQPQHF; cdr3_nt: TGTGCCAGCAGGCCAAGGGGTAGCAATCAGCCCCAGCATTTT
j_call: TRBJ1-3; d_call: TRBD1; v_call: TRBV5-1; cdr3_aa: CASSFRDRGDTIYF; cdr3_nt: TGCGCCAGCAGCTTCCGGGACAGGGGCGACACCATATATTTT
j_call: TRBJ1-1; d_call: TRBD1; v_call: TRBV10-3; cdr3_aa: CAISERQGDGATEAFF; cdr3_nt: TGTGCCATCAGTGAAAGACAGGGTGACGGGGCCACTGAAGCTTTCTTT
j_call: TRBJ1-2; d_call: NA; v_call: TRBV28; cdr3_aa: CASSSPDSFYGYTF; cdr3_nt: TGTGCCAGCAGTTCCCCGGACAGTTTCTATGGCTACACCTTC
j_call: TRBJ1-1; d_call: NA; v_call: TRBV28; cdr3_aa: CASSPTPQGMAFF; cdr3_nt: TGTGCCAGCAGCCCCACCCCCCAGGGCATGGCTTTCTTT
j_call: TRBJ2-2; d_call: NA; v_call: TRBV7-2; cdr3_aa: CASSLQALNTGELFF; cdr3_nt: TGTGCCAGCAGCTTACAGGCGCTGAACACCGGGGAGCTGTTTTTT
j_call: TRBJ2-1; d_call: TRBD2; v_call: TRBV4-3; cdr3_aa: CASSQDLAGEQFF; cdr3_nt: TGCGCCAGCAGCCAAGATCTAGCGGGGGAGCAGTTCTTC
j_call: TRBJ2-7; d_call: TRBD1; v_call: TRBV29-1; cdr3_aa: CSVDGIGGQGFREQYF; cdr3_nt: TGCAGCGTTGATGGGATTGGGGGACAGGGGTTCCGCGAGCAGTACTTC
j_call: TRBJ1-1; d_call: NA; v_call: TRBV28; cdr3_aa: CASRVGSTEDFF; cdr3_nt: TGTGCCAGCAGGGTCGGGAGCACTGAAGATTTCTTT
j_call: TRBJ2-7; d_call: TRBD1; v_call: TRBV10-3; cdr3_aa: CAIRGTGQGLYEQYF; cdr3_nt: TGTGCCATCAGGGGCACGGGACAGGGTCTCTACGAGCAGTACTTC
j_call: TRBJ2-1; d_call: TRBD2; v_call: TRBV19; cdr3_aa: CASRASGSYNEQFF; cdr3_nt: TGTGCCAGTAGGGCTAGCGGATCCTACAATGAGCAGTTCTTC
j_call: TRBJ2-7; d_call: NA; v_call: TRBV14; cdr3_aa: CASSQEPGIYEQYF; cdr3_nt: TGTGCCAGCAGCCAAGAACCCGGGATCTACGAGCAGTACTTC
j_call: TRBJ1-4; d_call: NA; v_call: TRBV7-9; cdr3_aa: CASSSPRVATNEKLFF; cdr3_nt: TGTGCCAGCAGCTCCCCCCGAGTTGCAACTAATGAAAAACTGTTTTTT
j_call: TRBJ2-7; d_call: TRBD1; v_call: TRBV7-6; cdr3_aa: CASSSGQGRYEQYF; cdr3_nt: TGTGCCAGCAGCTCGGGACAGGGCCGGTACGAGCAGTACTTC
j_call: TRBJ2-5; d_call: NA; v_call: TRBV7-6; cdr3_aa: CASSRGVRETQYF; cdr3_nt: TGTGCCAGCAGCCGCGGGGTCCGGGAGACCCAGTACTTC
j_call: TRBJ2-5; d_call: TRBD2; v_call: TRBV13; cdr3_aa: CASSLGLAGFQETQYF; cdr3_nt: TGTGCCAGCAGCCTCGGACTAGCGGGATTTCAAGAGACCCAGTACTTC
j_call: TRBJ1-6; d_call: NA; v_call: TRBV7-9; cdr3_aa: CASSLGNSYNSPLHF; cdr3_nt: TGTGCCAGCAGCTTAGGCAACTCTTATAATTCACCCCTCCACTTT
j_call: TRBJ1-2; d_call: NA; v_call: TRBV18; cdr3_aa: CASSPESQGLQGGYTF; cdr3_nt: TGTGCCAGCTCACCAGAGTCGCAGGGGTTACAAGGTGGCTACACCTTC
j_call: TRBJ2-7; d_call: NA; v_call: TRBV28; cdr3_aa: CASRTRYEQYF; cdr3_nt: TGTGCCAGCAGGACAAGGTACGAGCAGTACTTC
j_call: TRBJ2-7; d_call: TRBD2; v_call: TRBV6-5; cdr3_aa: CASSRGGFPHEQYF; cdr3_nt: TGTGCCAGCAGTCGGGGGGGCTTTCCCCACGAGCAGTACTTC
j_call: TRBJ1-2; d_call: NA; v_call: TRBV7-8; cdr3_aa: CASSTTVDGYTF; cdr3_nt: TGTGCCAGCAGCACGACAGTCGATGGCTACACCTTC
j_call: TRBJ2-2; d_call: TRBD1; v_call: TRBV7-6; cdr3_aa: CASSLERTGGPTGELFF; cdr3_nt: TGTGCCAGCAGCCTCGAACGGACAGGGGGACCCACCGGGGAGCTGTTTTTT
j_call: TRBJ1-2; d_call: NA; v_call: TRBV20-1; cdr3_aa: CSTRGNYGYTF; cdr3_nt: TGCAGTACTCGGGGGAACTATGGCTACACCTTC
j_call: TRBJ2-3; d_call: TRBD2; v_call: TRBV5-1; cdr3_aa: CASSLETSGGTDTQYF; cdr3_nt: TGCGCCAGCAGCTTGGAGACTAGCGGGGGCACAGATACGCAGTATTTT
j_call: TRBJ1-2; d_call: TRBD1; v_call: TRBV7-6; cdr3_aa: CASSLITGAAGYTF; cdr3_nt: TGTGCCAGCAGCTTGATCACAGGGGCCGCTGGCTACACCTTC
j_call: TRBJ1-1; d_call: NA; v_call: TRBV28; cdr3_aa: CASSPGAEAFF; cdr3_nt: TGTGCCAGCAGTCCGGGGGCTGAAGCTTTCTTT
j_call: TRBJ2-7; d_call: NA; v_call: TRBV4-2; cdr3_aa: CASSHTLEYEQYF; cdr3_nt: TGTGCCAGCAGCCATACACTAGAATACGAGCAGTACTTC
j_call: TRBJ2-7; d_call: NA; v_call: TRBV4-2; cdr3_aa: CASSLEREQYF; cdr3_nt: TGTGCCAGCAGCCTGGAGAGGGAGCAGTACTTC
j_call: TRBJ2-3; d_call: TRBD2; v_call: TRBV15; cdr3_aa: CATSREGAGGVDTQYF; cdr3_nt: TGTGCCACCAGCAGAGAAGGAGCGGGGGGGGTAGATACGCAGTATTTT
j_call: TRBJ2-1; d_call: TRBD2; v_call: TRBV7-9; cdr3_aa: CASSLGTRGLDEQFF; cdr3_nt: TGTGCCAGCAGCTTGGGGACTAGAGGACTCGATGAGCAGTTCTTC
j_call: TRBJ2-7; d_call: NA; v_call: TRBV30; cdr3_aa: CAWSANLTEGGYEQYF; cdr3_nt: TGTGCCTGGAGTGCGAACTTGACCGAGGGAGGCTACGAGCAGTACTTC
j_call: TRBJ1-1; d_call: NA; v_call: TRBV30; cdr3_aa: CAWNPGLRGEAFF; cdr3_nt: TGTGCCTGGAATCCGGGACTAAGGGGGGAAGCTTTCTTT
j_call: TRBJ2-7; d_call: NA; v_call: TRBV25-1; cdr3_aa: CASSGPTGIAYEQYF; cdr3_nt: TGTGCCAGCAGTGGCCCTACAGGGATCGCCTACGAGCAGTACTTC
j_call: TRBJ2-1; d_call: NA; v_call: TRBV28; cdr3_aa: CASSLPQGYGEQFF; cdr3_nt: TGTGCCAGCAGCTTACCACAGGGTTACGGTGAGCAGTTCTTC
j_call: TRBJ1-4; d_call: TRBD1; v_call: TRBV7-2; cdr3_aa: CASSVMGQGLATNEKLFF; cdr3_nt: TGTGCCAGCAGCGTAATGGGACAGGGCCTTGCAACTAATGAAAAACTGTTTTTT
j_call: TRBJ1-5; d_call: TRBD1; v_call: TRBV28; cdr3_aa: CASSLSGGLNQPQHF; cdr3_nt: TGTGCCAGCAGTTTATCAGGGGGTCTCAATCAGCCCCAGCATTTT
j_call: TRBJ2-7; d_call: NA; v_call: TRBV18; cdr3_aa: CASSPLGSYEQYF; cdr3_nt: TGTGCCAGCTCACCACTCGGCTCCTACGAGCAGTACTTC
j_call: TRBJ2-7; d_call: TRBD1; v_call: TRBV4-2; cdr3_aa: CASSQEPQGAVYEQYF; cdr3_nt: TGTGCCAGCAGCCAAGAGCCGCAGGGGGCAGTCTACGAGCAGTACTTC
j_call: TRBJ1-2; d_call: NA; v_call: TRBV19; cdr3_aa: CASHGSEFYGYTF; cdr3_nt: TGTGCCAGTCACGGGTCGGAGTTCTATGGCTACACCTTC
j_call: TRBJ2-3; d_call: TRBD2; v_call: TRBV4-2; cdr3_aa: CASSRIAGASTDTQYF; cdr3_nt: TGTGCCAGCAGCCGGATAGCGGGGGCCTCCACAGATACGCAGTATTTT